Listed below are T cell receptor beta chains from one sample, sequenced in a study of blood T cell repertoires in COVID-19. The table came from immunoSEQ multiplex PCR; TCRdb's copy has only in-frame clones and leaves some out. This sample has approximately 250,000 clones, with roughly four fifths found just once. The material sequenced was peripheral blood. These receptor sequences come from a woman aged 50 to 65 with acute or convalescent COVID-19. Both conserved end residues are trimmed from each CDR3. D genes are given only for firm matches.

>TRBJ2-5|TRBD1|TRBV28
ASSQTGNRETQY
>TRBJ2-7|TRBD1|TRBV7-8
ASRDRTSYEQY
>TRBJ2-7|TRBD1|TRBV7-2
ASSLGGDSSYEQY
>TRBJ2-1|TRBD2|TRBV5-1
ASSWGGTSGRTSYNEQF
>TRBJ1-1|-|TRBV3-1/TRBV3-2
ASSQHGENTEAF
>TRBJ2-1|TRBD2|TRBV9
ASSVGLGLAGASSYNEQF
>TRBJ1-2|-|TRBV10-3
AISSVGGLFGYT
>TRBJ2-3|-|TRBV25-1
ASSEYGGSTDTQY
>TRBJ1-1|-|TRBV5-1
ASSLWVDMNTEAF
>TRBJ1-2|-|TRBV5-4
ASSLIGQGYGYT